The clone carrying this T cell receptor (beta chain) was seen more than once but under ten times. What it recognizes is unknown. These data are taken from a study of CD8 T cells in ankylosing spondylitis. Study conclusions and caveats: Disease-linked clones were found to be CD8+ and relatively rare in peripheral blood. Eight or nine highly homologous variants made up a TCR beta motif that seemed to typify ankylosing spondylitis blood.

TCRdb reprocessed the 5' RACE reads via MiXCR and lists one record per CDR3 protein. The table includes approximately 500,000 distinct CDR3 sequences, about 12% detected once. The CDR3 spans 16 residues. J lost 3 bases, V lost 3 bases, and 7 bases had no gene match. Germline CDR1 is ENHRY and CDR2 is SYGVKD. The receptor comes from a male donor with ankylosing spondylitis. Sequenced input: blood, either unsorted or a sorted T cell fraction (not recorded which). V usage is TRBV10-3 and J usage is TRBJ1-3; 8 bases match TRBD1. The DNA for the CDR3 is TGTGCCATCAGTGAACGTCAGGGGGCGGATGGAAACACCATATATTTT. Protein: CAISERQGADGNTIYF.